The clone carrying this T cell receptor beta chain has only a few counts. Trimming removed 11 bases from V and 0 bases from J, with 14 bases in between. This CDR3 is 13 amino acids long. The germline gives CDR1 ENHRY, CDR2 SYGVKD. This specimen belongs to a study of response to subunit inactivated influenza vaccine. TCRdb reanalysed the RT-PCR reads using MiXCR and keeps one entry per CDR3 protein. Altogether 500,000 to 750,000 distinct CDR3 sequences are present, around 13% being singletons, with the ten largest covering approximately 12%. The input for sequencing was PBMCs from blood, taken 12 days after vaccination. V gene TRBV10-3 combines with J gene TRBJ2-7, with a weak D call TRBD1 (6 bases). This receptor was identified in a man between 45 and 60 years old who received an inactivated influenza vaccine. CDR3 sequence (DNA): TGTGCCGGCAGACAGGAAGACTCCTACGAGCAGTACTTC. Protein sequence: CAGRQEDSYEQYF.